The entry that follows covers one TCR beta chain sequence. The antigen is not known. Germline CDR1 WSHSY, CDR2 SAAADI. The CDR3 length is 14 residues. Trimming stripped 4 bases from V and 2 bases from J, with 12 bases between. These data originate in a study of T-cell reconstitution after alpha-beta-depleted transplantation in children. Study conclusions and caveats: One year post-transplant, T-cell counts and diversity were largely derived from T cells produced anew.

Molecular barcoding with unique molecular identifiers was used for the TCRbeta library. One entry per CDR3 protein, called by TCRdb with MiXCR from the PCR reads. The data show roughly 50,000 distinct CDR3 sequences, 44% seen once. This sequence originates from a male patient aged 10 to 17 who had a stem cell transplant for acute lymphoblastic leukemia, so the T cells may come from the graft donor. Material: PBMCs, mostly from graft donor cells, obtained 360 days after TCRalphabeta/CD19-depleted stem cell transplant. The chain couples TRBV10-2 to TRBJ2-7; possibly TRBD2 for D (5 bases). The CDR3 region is CASSGGGFAYEQYF. CDR3 DNA sequence: TGCGCCAGCAGTGGCGGAGGCTTTGCCTACGAGCAGTACTTC.